One and the same sample provided the 11 T cell receptor beta chains below, sequenced in a study of somatic mutations in cytotoxic T cells in rheumatoid arthritis. Profiling relied on immunoSEQ multiplex PCR, and the TCRdb table lists in-frame clones only, not all of them. The sample contains about 15,000 clones, under 80% of which appear only once. The material sequenced was CD8+ T cells sorted from blood. All receptors derive from an adult with rheumatoid arthritis.

This clone was detected only a few times. V gene TRBV27 combines with J gene TRBJ2-7; TRBD1 aligns across 10 bases. V trimming: 2 bases; J trimming: 5 bases; junction bases outside the gene matches: 6. This CDR3 is 15 amino acids long. Per germline, CDR1 MNHEY and CDR2 SMNVEV (reference sequence). The CDR3 loop reads CASSLHDRGLNEQYF. The CDR3 DNA sequence: TGTGCCAGCAGTTTACATGACAGGGGGCTTAACGAGCAGTACTTC.

The gene calls are TRBV6-6 and TRBJ2-2; D ambiguous. Germline V gives CDR1 MNHNY, CDR2 SVGAGI (reference sequence). V lost 10 bases and J 0 bases, leaving 6 bases between the germline ends. The CDR3 runs 12 residues. CDR3 nucleotides: TGTGCCACCTATACGAACACCGGGGAGCTGTTTTTT. The encoded protein is CATYTNTGELFF.

This clone showed up just a few times. The same CDR3 also results from other DNA sequences found in this sample. The chain combines TRBV7-9 with TRBJ1-3; weak D call: TRBD1 (6 bases). The CDR3 runs to 16 residues. Germline CDR1 reads SEHNR; CDR2 reads FQNEAQ (reference sequence). V lost 1 base and J 0 bases, leaving 10 bases between the germline ends. The CDR3 is CASSLEGGSSGNTIYF. CDR3 DNA sequence: TGTGCCAGCAGCTTAGAAGGGGGGAGCTCTGGAAACACCATATATTTT.

The chain joins TRBV6-1 to TRBJ2-7; 11 bases map to TRBD2. The length of the CDR3 is 16 residues. CDR1 and CDR2 (germline): MNHNS, SASEGT. V lost 4 bases to trimming and J lost 2 bases; unmatched junction nucleotides: 7. The CDR3 DNA is TGTGCCAGCAGTGGACCGGGACTAGCGGAGACCTACGAGCAGTACTTC. The encoded protein is CASSGPGLAETYEQYF.

The V call is TRBV2, the J call TRBJ1-5; the D is unclear. Germline V gene lookup returns CDR1 SNHLY and CDR2 FYNNEI. This CDR3 region has 15 residues. V lost 4 bases, J lost 0 bases, and 10 bases lay in between. CDR3: CASSVTLYSNQPQHF. The CDR3 region has the DNA TGTGCCAGCAGTGTGACTCTTTATAGCAATCAGCCCCAGCATTTT.

The chain has TRBV5-5 and TRBJ2-5; D is perhaps TRBD2 (6 bases). CDR3 length equals 14 residues. From germline, CDR1 is SGHKS and CDR2 YYEKEE (reference sequence). V lost 2 bases and J 5 bases, leaving 13 bases between the germline ends. CDR3 protein: CASSLETSWETQYF. For the CDR3, the DNA is TGTGCCAGCAGCTTAGAGACTAGTTGGGAGACCCAGTACTTC.

This clone was seen a handful of times. The chain links TRBV6-1 to TRBJ2-4; D is ambiguous. The CDR3 spans 13 residues. Trimming left V 1 base short and J 8 bases short, with 9 bases between. Germline V gene lookup returns CDR1 MNHNS and CDR2 SASEGT. CDR3 in DNA: TGTGCCAGCAGTGAAGTTCCGGTTGACATTCAGTACTTC. This translates into CASSEVPVDIQYF.

The V call is TRBV27, the J call TRBJ1-2, with D perhaps matching TRBD1 (5 bases). The CDR3 has 12 amino acids. Deletions cut 6 bases from V and 8 bases from J, with 13 bases between. CDR1 and CDR2 from the germline V gene are MNHEY and SMNVEV (reference sequence). CDR3 sequence reads: CASRGGARGYTF. The CDR3 coding sequence is TGTGCCAGCAGAGGCGGGGCTAGGGGCTACACCTTC.

This chain connects TRBV4-2 to TRBJ2-3; 9 bases align to TRBD2. The CDR3 has 16 amino acids. The germline V gene encodes CDR1 LGHNA and CDR2 YNFKEQ. V was clipped by 2 bases and J by 6 bases; unmatched bases: 9. CDR3 DNA: TGTGCCAGCAGCCAAAATGGGGGACTAGCATTTGATACGCAGTATTTT. It is translated as CASSQNGGLAFDTQYF.

This chain connects TRBV5-4 to TRBJ2-1; D unclear. The CDR3 is made up of 12 amino acids. V was trimmed by 0 bases and J by 9 bases, leaving 7 bases between them. The germline gives CDR1 SGHNT, CDR2 YYREEE (reference sequence). This CDR3 is CASSLGLTEQFF. As DNA, the CDR3 is TGTGCCAGCAGCTTGGGTCTCACTGAGCAGTTCTTC.

V usage is TRBV5-5 and J usage is TRBJ2-5, with 8 bases that match TRBD2. Germline lookup yields CDR1 SGHKS and CDR2 YYEKEE (reference sequence). The V segment lost 6 bases and the J segment 5 bases; nucleotides outside the gene matches: 21. The CDR3 runs 18 residues. The CDR3 nucleotides are TGTGCCAGCATCCGGTGGTTGGCCAGGACTAGCCTTGAGGAGACCCAGTACTTC. Translation gives CASIRWLARTSLEETQYF.